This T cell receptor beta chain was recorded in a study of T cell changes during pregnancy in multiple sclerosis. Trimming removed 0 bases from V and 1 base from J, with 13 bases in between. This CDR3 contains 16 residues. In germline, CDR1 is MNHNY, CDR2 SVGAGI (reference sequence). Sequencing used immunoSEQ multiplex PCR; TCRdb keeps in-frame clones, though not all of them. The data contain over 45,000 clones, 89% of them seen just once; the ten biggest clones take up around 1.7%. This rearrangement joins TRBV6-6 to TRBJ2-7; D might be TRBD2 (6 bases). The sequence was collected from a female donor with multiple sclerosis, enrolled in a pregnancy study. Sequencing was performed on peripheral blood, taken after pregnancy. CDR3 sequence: CASSYSERGTSYEQYF. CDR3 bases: TGTGCCAGCAGTTACTCGGAACGGGGGACTTCCTACGAGCAGTACTTC.